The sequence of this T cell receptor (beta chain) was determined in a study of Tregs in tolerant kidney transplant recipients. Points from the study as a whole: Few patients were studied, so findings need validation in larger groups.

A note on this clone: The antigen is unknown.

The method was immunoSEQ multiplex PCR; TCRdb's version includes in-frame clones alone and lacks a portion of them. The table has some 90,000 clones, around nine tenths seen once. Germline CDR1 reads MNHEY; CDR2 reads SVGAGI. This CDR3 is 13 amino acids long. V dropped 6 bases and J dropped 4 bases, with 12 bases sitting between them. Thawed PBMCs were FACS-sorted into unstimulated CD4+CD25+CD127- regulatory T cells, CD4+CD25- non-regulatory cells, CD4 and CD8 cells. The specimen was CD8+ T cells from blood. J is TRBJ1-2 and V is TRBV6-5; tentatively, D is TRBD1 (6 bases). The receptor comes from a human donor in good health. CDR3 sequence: CASSQDRFYGYTF. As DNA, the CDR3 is TGTGCCAGCAGCCAGGACAGATTCTATGGCTACACCTTC.